This T cell receptor (beta chain) stems from a study of radiotherapy plus CTLA-4 blockade in lung cancer. At the level of the study: In roughly 19% of patients, objective responses were seen; approximately 31% had disease control.

Remarks on this clone: Its antigen is unidentified.

TCRdb's copy holds only in-frame clones and misses some; the assay was immunoSEQ multiplex PCR. The sample lists around 100,000 clones, 70% to 85% occurring once. This CDR3 region has 10 residues. Deletions cut 1 base from V and 11 bases from J, with 8 bases between. Germline CDR1 reads DFQATT; CDR2 reads SNEGSKA (reference sequence). Study outcomes and limitations: The best prediction of response reportedly came from early blood T cell clone dynamics, with interferon-beta. Clones of tumor-derived TCRs expanded in blood after radiotherapy plus ipilimumab.

This chain uses TRBV20-1 with TRBJ1-1; no clear D. Sequenced here: peripheral blood, sampled from a patient treated with radiotherapy plus ipilimumab. The sequence came from a human donor with non-small cell lung cancer that progressed on radiotherapy plus ipilimumab. Some clones in this sample may be carry-over from other donors' samples. The CDR3 sequence: CSARVVGAFF. As DNA, the CDR3 is TGCAGTGCTAGAGTCGTCGGGGCTTTCTTT.